This T cell receptor (beta chain) was sequenced in a study of OX40 agonist ivuxolimab in advanced cancers. Overall study context: Patients received ivuxolimab, an agonistic anti-OX40 (CD134) antibody. One patient with hepatocellular carcinoma and two with cutaneous melanoma, three in all, had partial responses.

A remark on this clone: Its antigen is currently unknown. Distinct nucleotide sequences in the sample also encode this CDR3.

TCRdb's copy holds only in-frame clones and misses some; the assay was immunoSEQ multiplex PCR. The repertoire holds roughly 80,000 clones, with 90% as singletons. The study, taken as a whole, reports: On average, CD8+ T cells had more expanded clones than CD4+. Nonresponders, in some cases, also had low normalized T-cell clonal expansion.

CDR3 length: 11 amino acids. Per germline, CDR1 SEHNR and CDR2 FQNEAQ (reference sequence). Trimming stripped 4 bases from V and 5 bases from J, with 5 bases between. This sequence was found in an adult with an advanced solid tumor such as melanoma, head and neck, liver or kidney cancer. Sequenced here: CD4+ or CD8+ T cells sorted from blood, sampled in a trial of the OX40 agonist ivuxolimab. The V call is TRBV7-9, the J call TRBJ2-5; no reliable D call. Written as DNA, the CDR3 is TGTGCCAGCAGCTCCCAGGAGACCCAGTACTTC. Residues: CASSSQETQYF.